This T cell receptor (beta chain) was sequenced during a study of blood T cell repertoires in COVID-19. Study details: Sources were T cells, B-cell-depleted T cells, or PBMCs; the material itself was cDNA or gDNA.

Produced via immunoSEQ multiplex PCR; TCRdb's table is partial and in-frame only. This repertoire shows approximately 280,000 clones, approximately 86% found once; its top ten account for approximately 2%. CDR3 length: 14 amino acids. Looked up from germline, CDR1 is SGHNT and CDR2 is YENEEA. Deletions cut 2 bases from V and 2 bases from J, with 8 bases between. This sequence joins TRBV11-3 and TRBJ2-3; perhaps TRBD2 as D (6 bases). This TCR was recovered from a woman aged 25 to 39 who had recovered from COVID-19. The specimen sequenced was peripheral blood. CDR3 protein: CASSLRGVTDTQYF. CDR3 coding DNA: TGTGCCAGCAGCTTACGCGGGGTCACAGATACGCAGTATTTT.